This T cell receptor (beta chain) came from a study of technical replicates of blood from several donors. Some clones are missing from TCRdb's copy, which holds only in-frame ones; the method was immunoSEQ multiplex PCR. The table includes over 50,000 clones, 95% to 98% detected once. Germline V gene sequence: CDR1 GTSNPN, CDR2 SVGIG (reference sequence). V dropped 2 bases and J dropped 1 base, with 2 bases sitting between them. CDR3 size: 11 residues. The origin of this receptor is a human donor in good health. The chain couples TRBV30 to TRBJ1-2; D is undetermined. Sequencing was carried out using T cells isolated from PBMCs. The CDR3: CAWSYNYGYTF. In DNA form, the CDR3 reads TGTGCCTGGAGTTATAACTATGGCTACACCTTC.